The sequence of this T cell receptor (beta chain) was determined in a study of cytomegalovirus exposure and HLA in healthy donors. PCR primers comprised 60 Vbeta and 13 Jbeta primers. The repertoire was sequenced with immunoSEQ multiplex PCR; TCRdb's copy has only in-frame clones and lacks some. Of roughly 140,000 clones listed, 70% to 80% are singletons. Worth noting for this clone: The antigen is undetermined.

The CDR3 length is 14 residues. After removal of 9 bases from V and 8 bases from J, the junction contained 13 bases not matched to a gene. CDR1 WNHNN and CDR2 SYGVQD come from the germline V gene (reference sequence). Study conclusions and caveats: Later analysis associated a missense DCLRE1C variant with TCR beta V- and J-gene trimming.

Sequences were obtained from PBMCs. This TCR was recovered from a woman aged 45-65 years in good health and CMV-seronegative. The genes are TRBV10-1 and TRBJ2-3, with 8 bases matching TRBD1. Written as DNA, the CDR3 is TGCGCCAGGAATAAGACAGGGGAAAGGGGTACGCAGTATTTT. Residues: CARNKTGERGTQYF.